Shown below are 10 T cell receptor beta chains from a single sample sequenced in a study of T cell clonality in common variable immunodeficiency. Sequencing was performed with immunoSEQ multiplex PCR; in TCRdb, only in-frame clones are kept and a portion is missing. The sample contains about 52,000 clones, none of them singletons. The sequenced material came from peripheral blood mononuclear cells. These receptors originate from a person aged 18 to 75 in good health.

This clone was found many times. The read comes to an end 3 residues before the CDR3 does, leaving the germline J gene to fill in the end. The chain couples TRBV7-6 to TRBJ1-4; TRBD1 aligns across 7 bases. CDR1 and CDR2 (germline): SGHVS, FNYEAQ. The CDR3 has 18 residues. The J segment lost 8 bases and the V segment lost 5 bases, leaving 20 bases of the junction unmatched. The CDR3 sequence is CASSTNILATGQEEKLFF. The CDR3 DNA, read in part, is TGTGCCAGCAGCACAAATATCCTGGCGACAGGGCAGGAAGAAAAA.

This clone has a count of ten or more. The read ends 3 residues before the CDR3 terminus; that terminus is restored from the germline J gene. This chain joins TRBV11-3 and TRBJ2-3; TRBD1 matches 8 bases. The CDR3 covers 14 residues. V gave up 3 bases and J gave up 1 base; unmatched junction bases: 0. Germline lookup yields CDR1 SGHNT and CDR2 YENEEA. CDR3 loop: CASSLTGGTDTQYF. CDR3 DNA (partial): TGTGCCAGCAGCTTGACAGGGGGCACAGATACG.

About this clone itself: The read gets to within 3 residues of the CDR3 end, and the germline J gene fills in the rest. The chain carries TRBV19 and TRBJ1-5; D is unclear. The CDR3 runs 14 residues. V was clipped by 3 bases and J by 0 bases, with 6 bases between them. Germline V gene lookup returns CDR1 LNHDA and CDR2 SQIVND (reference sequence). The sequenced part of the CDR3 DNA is TGTGCCAGTAGTATTCTCTATAGCAATCAGCCC. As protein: CASSILYSNQP. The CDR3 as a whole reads CASSILYSNQPQHF.

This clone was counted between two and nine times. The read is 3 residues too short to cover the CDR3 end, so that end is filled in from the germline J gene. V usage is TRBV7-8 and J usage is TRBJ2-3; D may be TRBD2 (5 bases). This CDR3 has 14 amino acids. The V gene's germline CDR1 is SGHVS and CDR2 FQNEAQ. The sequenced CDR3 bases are TGTGCCAGCAGCTTAGTGAGGGCAGTTGAGACG. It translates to CASSLVRAVET. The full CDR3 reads CASSLVRAVETQYF.

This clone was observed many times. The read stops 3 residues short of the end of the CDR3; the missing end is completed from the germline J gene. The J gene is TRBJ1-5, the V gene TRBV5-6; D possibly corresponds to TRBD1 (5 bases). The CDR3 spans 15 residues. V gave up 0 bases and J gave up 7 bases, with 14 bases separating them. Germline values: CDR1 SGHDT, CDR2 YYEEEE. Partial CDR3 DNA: TGTGCCAGCAGCTTGGCCGGGCAGGGTGAACAGCCC. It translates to CASSLAGQGEQP. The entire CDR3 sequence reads CASSLAGQGEQPQHF.

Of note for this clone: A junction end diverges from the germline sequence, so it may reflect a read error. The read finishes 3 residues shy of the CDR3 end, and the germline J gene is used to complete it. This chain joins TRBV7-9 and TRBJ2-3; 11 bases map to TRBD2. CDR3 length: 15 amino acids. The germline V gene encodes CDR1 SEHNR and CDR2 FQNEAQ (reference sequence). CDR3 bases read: TGTTCCAGCAGCAATAGCGGGGGGGCCCTAGATACG. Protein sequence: CSSSNSGGALDT. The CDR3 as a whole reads CSSSNSGGALDTQYF.

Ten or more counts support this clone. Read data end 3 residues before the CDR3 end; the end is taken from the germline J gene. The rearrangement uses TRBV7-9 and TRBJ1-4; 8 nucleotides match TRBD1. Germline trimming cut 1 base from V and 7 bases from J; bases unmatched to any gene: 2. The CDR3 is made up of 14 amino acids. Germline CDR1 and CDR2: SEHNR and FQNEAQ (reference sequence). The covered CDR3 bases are TGTGCCAGCAGCTTAGTGGGGACAGGTGAAAAA. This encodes CASSLVGTGEK. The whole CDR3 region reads CASSLVGTGEKLFF.

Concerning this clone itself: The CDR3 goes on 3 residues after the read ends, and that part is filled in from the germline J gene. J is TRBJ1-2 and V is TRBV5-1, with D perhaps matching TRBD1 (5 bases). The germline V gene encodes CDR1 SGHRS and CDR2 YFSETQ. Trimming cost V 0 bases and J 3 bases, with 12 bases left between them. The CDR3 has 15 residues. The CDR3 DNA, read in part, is TGCGCCAGCAGCTTGGATGGACAACCAGACTATGGC. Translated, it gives CASSLDGQPDYG. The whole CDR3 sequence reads CASSLDGQPDYGYTF. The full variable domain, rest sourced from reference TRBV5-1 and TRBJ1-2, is KAGVTQTPRYLIKTRGQQVTLSCSPISGHRSVSWYQQTPGQGLQFLFEYFSETQRNKGNFPGRFSGRQFSNSRSEMNVSTLELGDSALYLCASSLDGQPDYGYTFGSGTRLTVV.

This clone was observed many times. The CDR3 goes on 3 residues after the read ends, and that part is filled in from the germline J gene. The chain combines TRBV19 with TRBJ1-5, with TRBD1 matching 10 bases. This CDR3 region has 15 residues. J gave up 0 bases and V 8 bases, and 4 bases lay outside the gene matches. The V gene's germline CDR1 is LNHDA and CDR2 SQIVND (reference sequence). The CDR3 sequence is CASRQGAGSNQPQHF. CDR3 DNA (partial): TGTGCCAGTCGACAGGGGGCGGGTAGCAATCAGCCC.

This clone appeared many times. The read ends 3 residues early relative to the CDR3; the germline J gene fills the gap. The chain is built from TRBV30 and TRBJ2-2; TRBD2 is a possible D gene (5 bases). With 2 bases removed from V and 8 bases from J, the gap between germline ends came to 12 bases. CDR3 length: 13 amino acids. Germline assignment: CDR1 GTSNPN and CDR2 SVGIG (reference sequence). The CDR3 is CAWSPSGSGELFF. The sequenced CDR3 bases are TGTGCCTGGAGTCCCTCGGGGTCGGGGGAG.